This T cell receptor (beta chain) was found in a study of blood T cell repertoires in COVID-19. In the study overall: The United States, Italy and Spain were the sources of the acute and convalescent COVID-19 samples. The analysed material was cDNA or gDNA that came from T cells, B-cell-depleted T cells, or PBMCs.

Germline assignment: CDR1 ENHRY and CDR2 SYGVKD. The CDR3 has 13 residues. Trimming took 4 bases from V and 4 from J, leaving 8 bases between them. Per the original data handling: Amplification of reference gene primers provided the estimated nucleated cell counts. TCRdb's copy holds only in-frame clones and misses some; the assay was immunoSEQ multiplex PCR. V and J calls and clone size are copied from that table; D and trimming were computed from the DNA. The data show hundreds of thousands of clones, with more than 75% seen just once and roughly 3.5% held by the top ten. This chain links TRBV10-3 with TRBJ2-1; D perhaps matches TRBD1 (6 bases). The sample comprised peripheral blood. This TCR was sampled from a woman aged 18-29 years who had recovered from COVID-19. The CDR3 region has the DNA TGTGCCATCAGTGTTGACAGGTACAATGAGCAGTTCTTC. Amino acid sequence: CAISVDRYNEQFF.